This T cell receptor beta chain was obtained from a study of control samples from healthy donors and cancer patients. Germline CDR1 is SGDLS and CDR2 is YYNGEE. CDR3 length equals 13 residues. Between the trimmed V and J ends, which lost 3 bases and 10 bases, there was a span of 11 bases. Generated by immunoSEQ multiplex PCR, the TCRdb table keeps only in-frame clones and is missing some. The table shows roughly 20,000 clones, with 83% occurring only once. The clonotype comes from a man aged 55 to 69 with head and neck cancer. Sequencing input: PBMCs. The chain links TRBV9 to TRBJ1-6; D is undetermined. Here the CDR3 DNA reads TGTGCCAGCAGCGACGGGGTTGGGTCACCCCTCCACTTT. The encoded protein is CASSDGVGSPLHF. Variable domain in full (rest from reference TRBV9 and TRBJ1-6): DSGVTQTPKHLITATGQRVTLRCSPRSGDLSVYWYQQSLDQGLQFLIQYYNGEERAKGNILERFSAQQFPDLHSELNLSSLELGDSALYFCASSDGVGSPLHFGNGTRLTVT.